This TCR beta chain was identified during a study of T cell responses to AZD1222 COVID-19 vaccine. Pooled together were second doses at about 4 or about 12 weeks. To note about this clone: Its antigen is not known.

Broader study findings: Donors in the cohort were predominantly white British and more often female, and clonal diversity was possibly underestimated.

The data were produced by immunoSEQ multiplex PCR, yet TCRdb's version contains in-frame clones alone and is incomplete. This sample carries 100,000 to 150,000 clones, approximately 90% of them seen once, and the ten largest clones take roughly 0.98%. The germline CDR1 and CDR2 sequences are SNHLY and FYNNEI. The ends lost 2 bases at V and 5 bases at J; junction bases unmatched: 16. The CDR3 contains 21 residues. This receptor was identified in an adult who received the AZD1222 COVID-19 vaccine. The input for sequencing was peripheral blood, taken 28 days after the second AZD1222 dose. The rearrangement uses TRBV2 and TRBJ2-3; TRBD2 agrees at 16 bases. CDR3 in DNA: TGTGCCAGCAGTGAATGGCTATCATCCGGGACTAGCGGGAGGGCCGAAGATACGCAGTATTTT. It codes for CASSEWLSSGTSGRAEDTQYF.